A single sample is the source of the 22 T cell receptor beta chains below, sequenced in a study of blood T cell repertoires in COVID-19 (dated by TCRdb to the early 2020s). Library preparation used the immunoSEQ multiplex PCR assay. Not all clones reach the TCRdb copy of this immuneACCESS table, which keeps in-frame sequences only. Checked studies attribute under half of the gap to unresolved V genes and leave the rest unexplained. This sample comprises fewer than 200,000 clones, less than 85% of them detected only once. Clones ranked in the top ten supply about a sixth of the sample. The specimen sequenced was PBMCs or T cells enriched from blood (not recorded which). These receptors all come from a man in his fifties or sixties who had recovered from COVID-19.

This clone was seen only once. The V and J genes are TRBV18 and TRBJ1-1; TRBD1 matches 9 bases. Germline loops: CDR1 KGHSH, CDR2 LQKENI. V dropped 3 bases and J dropped 1; count of bases not matched to a gene: 0. The CDR3 spans 14 residues. CDR3 sequence: CASSPGQGNTEAFF. CDR3 in DNA: TGTGCCAGCTCACCGGGACAGGGGAACACTGAAGCTTTCTTT.

V usage is TRBV28 and J usage is TRBJ1-4; no definite D call. CDR3 length: 17 residues. V was trimmed by 2 bases and J by 1 base, leaving 14 bases between them. Germline V lookup: CDR1 MDHEN, CDR2 SYDVKM. The CDR3 spells CASSLTRQRGTNEKLFF. The CDR3 DNA follows: TGTGCCAGCAGTTTAACGAGGCAACGGGGAACTAATGAAAAACTGTTTTTT.

The chain is built from TRBV9 and TRBJ1-2; TRBD1 is a possible D gene (5 bases). The CDR3 has 13 residues. CDR1 and CDR2 (germline): SGDLS, YYNGEE. V lost 4 bases and J 8 bases, leaving 15 bases between the germline ends. Here the CDR3 DNA reads TGTGCCAGCAGCCCCGAGGTCGGGGGGGGCTACACCTTC. Its protein is CASSPEVGGGYTF.

This chain links TRBV19 with TRBJ1-1, with 10 positions matching TRBD1. CDR3 length: 14 amino acids. Germline CDR1 and CDR2: LNHDA and SQIVND (reference sequence). The V segment lost 8 bases and the J segment 10 bases; nucleotides outside the gene matches: 13. CDR3 in amino acids: CASSQGDRGHLAFF. CDR3 coding DNA: TGTGCCAGTTCTCAAGGAGACAGGGGGCATCTAGCTTTCTTT. The variable domain in full, with the rest retrieved from reference TRBV19 and TRBJ1-1, is DGGITQSPKYLFRKEGQNVTLSCEQNLNHDAMYWYRQDPGQGLRLIYYSQIVNDFQKGDIAEGYSVSREKKESFPLTVTSAQKNPTAFYLCASSQGDRGHLAFFGQGTRLTVV.

The CDR3 spells CASSMGGYGYTF. The CDR3 nucleotides are TGTGCCAGTAGTATGGGGGGCTATGGCTACACCTTC. This rearrangement joins TRBV19 to TRBJ1-2; maybe TRBD1 (5 bases). The CDR3 runs 12 residues. Trimming pared 3 bases from V and 4 bases from J, leaving 6 bases between. CDR1 and CDR2 (germline): LNHDA, SQIVND (reference sequence). Based on the CDR3 plus reference TRBV19 and TRBJ1-2, the full variable domain is DGGITQSPKYLFRKEGQNVTLSCEQNLNHDAMYWYRQDPGQGLRLIYYSQIVNDFQKGDIAEGYSVSREKKESFPLTVTSAQKNPTAFYLCASSMGGYGYTFGSGTRLTVV.

This clone is a singleton in its sample. The chain links TRBV7-6 to TRBJ1-6; TRBD1 aligns across 8 bases. Germline CDR1 reads SGHVS; CDR2 reads FNYEAQ. After removal of 5 bases from V and 10 bases from J, the junction contained 10 bases not matched to a gene. The CDR3 contains 15 residues. This CDR3 is CASSPTGEFGSPLHF. CDR3 in DNA: TGTGCCAGCAGCCCGACAGGGGAGTTTGGATCACCCCTCCACTTT.

The V gene is TRBV5-5, the J gene TRBJ2-7, with 8 bases identical to TRBD1. Trimming cost V 4 bases and J 0 bases; bases outside gene matches: 9. CDR1 and CDR2 (germline): SGHKS, YYEKEE (reference sequence). The CDR3 totals 16 residues. The CDR3 coding sequence is TGTGCCAGCAGCACGGGGACAGGATTGAGCTCCTACGAGCAGTACTTC. Translated, it gives CASSTGTGLSSYEQYF. The entire variable domain, with the rest obtained from reference TRBV5-5 and TRBJ2-7, is as follows: DAGVTQSPTHLIKTRGQQVTLRCSPISGHKSVSWYQQVLGQGPQFIFQYYEKEERGRGNFPDRFSARQFPNYSSELNVNALLLGDSALYLCASSTGTGLSSYEQYFGPGTRLTVT.

The chain employs TRBV5-1 and TRBJ2-1, with 11 positions matching TRBD1. V dropped 4 bases and J dropped 5; count of bases not matched to a gene: 17. This CDR3 is built from 19 residues. CDR1 and CDR2 from the germline V gene are SGHRS and YFSETQ. The CDR3 is CASSTGTGGWASSHNEQFF. The CDR3 region has the DNA TGCGCCAGCAGCACCGGGACAGGGGGTTGGGCCTCGTCCCACAATGAGCAGTTCTTC.

The chain employs TRBV14 and TRBJ2-7; TRBD2 is a possible D gene (7 bases). The CDR3 covers 16 residues. Deletions cut 5 bases from V and 1 base from J, with 18 bases between. The V gene's germline CDR1 is SGHDN and CDR2 FVKESK. The CDR3 sequence is CASSELRGGRSYEQYF. The CDR3 nucleotides are TGTGCCAGCAGCGAACTTAGGGGGGGCCGGTCCTACGAGCAGTACTTC.

This chain links TRBV5-6 with TRBJ2-5; 8 positions agree with TRBD1. Germline-derived CDR1 and CDR2 are SGHDT and YYEEEE. With 5 bases clipped from V and 5 bases from J, the junction kept 11 bases outside the gene matches. CDR3 length: 15 residues. The CDR3 region has the DNA TGTGCCAGCAGTCCCACAGGCGGACAGGGCGAGACCCAGTACTTC. It specifies CASSPTGGQGETQYF. Full variable domain (rest looked up from reference TRBV5-6 and TRBJ2-5): DAGVTQSPTHLIKTRGQQVTLRCSPKSGHDTVSWYQQALGQGPQFIFQYYEEEERQRGNFPDRFSGHQFPNYSSELNVNALLLGDSALYLCASSPTGGQGETQYFGPGTRLLVL.

This clone showed up just a few times. This chain links TRBV3-1 (or the pseudogene TRBV3-2) with TRBJ1-1; D gene ambiguous. This CDR3 is 14 amino acids long. CDR1 is LGHDT and CDR2 is YNNKEL in the germline V gene (reference sequence). Trimming took 8 bases from V and 0 from J, leaving 13 bases between them. The CDR3 protein is CASRASTVNTEAFF. In nucleotides, the CDR3 is TGTGCCAGCCGTGCCTCCACAGTGAACACTGAAGCTTTCTTT.

This chain links TRBV9 with TRBJ2-7, with TRBD2 as a possible D gene (5 bases). The CDR3 has 14 residues. CDR1 is SGDLS and CDR2 is YYNGEE in the germline V gene. Trimming stripped 0 bases from V and 5 bases from J, with 12 bases between. DNA of the CDR3: TGTGCCAGCAGCGTAGCTGAAACACTAGACGAGCAGTACTTC. Translation: CASSVAETLDEQYF.

This rearrangement joins TRBV14 to TRBJ2-7, with a weak D call TRBD2 (6 bases). V was shortened by 3 bases and J by 6 bases, with 21 bases between the two germline ends. Germline V gives CDR1 SGHDN, CDR2 FVKESK. CDR3 length: 16 residues. Here the CDR3 DNA reads TGTGCCAGCAGCCACGGAGGGATCCACTACCTGGGCGAGCAGTACTTC. This codes for CASSHGGIHYLGEQYF.

V and J are TRBV4-1 and TRBJ1-5, with a tentative D call TRBD1 (5 bases). The CDR3 sequence is 17 residues long. CDR1 and CDR2 from the germline V gene are MGHRA and YSYEKL. Trimming stripped 0 bases from V and 4 bases from J, with 16 bases between. CDR3 region: CASSQDPRGTENQPQHF. CDR3 sequence (DNA): TGCGCCAGCAGCCAAGATCCTCGGGGGACGGAAAATCAGCCCCAGCATTTT.

CDR3 DNA sequence: TGTGCCAGCAGTTTCCACGGACAGGCGGCTTTCTTT. Amino acid sequence: CASSFHGQAAFF. The chain links TRBV28 to TRBJ1-1; 7 bases agree with TRBD1. Germline trimming cut 3 bases from V and 11 bases from J; bases unmatched to any gene: 6. The CDR3 is 12 amino acids. The V gene's germline CDR1 is MDHEN and CDR2 SYDVKM.

This clone has just a few counts. DNA of the CDR3: TGTGCCAGTAGCAAACCGGGACAGCCTAATCAGCCCCAGCATTTT. It encodes CASSKPGQPNQPQHF. The gene calls are TRBV19 and TRBJ1-5; 7 bases align to TRBD1. CDR3 length equals 15 residues. V shed 6 bases, J shed 4 bases, and the junction held 9 bases outside the gene matches. Germline CDR1 and CDR2: LNHDA and SQIVND (reference sequence).

J is TRBJ2-5 and V is TRBV25-1; D gene uncertain. The CDR3 is 12 amino acids. From germline, CDR1 is MGHDK and CDR2 SYGVNS. V gave up 6 bases and J gave up 5 bases, with 10 bases separating them. The CDR3 protein is CASRAQWETQYF. The CDR3 DNA reads TGTGCCAGCAGAGCACAGTGGGAGACCCAGTACTTC.

A single count supports this clone. This sequence joins TRBV6-6 and TRBJ1-5; 10 nucleotides line up with TRBD1. The V and J ends lost 6 bases and 7 bases, in that order; junction bases with no gene match: 6. The CDR3 has 14 amino acids. Per the germline V gene, CDR1 is MNHNY and CDR2 is SVGAGI (reference sequence). CDR3 region: CASSPGQGGQPQHF. The CDR3 region has the DNA TGTGCCAGCAGCCCCGGACAGGGGGGCCAGCCCCAGCATTTT.

This clone was counted once. CDR3 nucleotides: TGTGCCAGCAGCAAAGTCCGAAGGGACAGCTCCTACGAGCAGTACTTC. It specifies CASSKVRRDSSYEQYF. J is TRBJ2-7 and V is TRBV21-1; the table names TRBD1, a call not compared with the DNA. TRBV21-1 is a pseudogene locus. The CDR3 totals 16 residues.

The rearrangement uses TRBV11-2 and TRBJ1-2, with D perhaps TRBD1 (5 bases). The germline V gene has CDR1 SGHAT and CDR2 FQNNGV. CDR3 size: 14 residues. V dropped 1 base and J dropped 8 bases, with 14 bases sitting between them. Here the CDR3 reads CASSLVTAVGGYTF. The DNA for the CDR3 is TGTGCCAGCAGCTTAGTGACAGCCGTCGGCGGCTACACCTTC.

J is TRBJ1-5 and V is TRBV15, with D uncertain. With 1 base removed from V and 4 bases from J, the gap between germline ends came to 20 bases. There are 18 residues in the CDR3. Germline V gene sequence: CDR1 LNHNV, CDR2 YYDKDF (reference sequence). The CDR3 region is CATSRAEREVPINQPQHF. In DNA, the CDR3 is TGTGCCACCAGCAGAGCGGAGAGGGAGGTGCCGATTAATCAGCCCCAGCATTTT.

The rearrangement links TRBV28 to TRBJ1-6; tentative D call: TRBD1 (6 bases). Germline V gives CDR1 MDHEN, CDR2 SYDVKM. This CDR3 has 13 amino acids. V was pared by 6 bases and J by 7 bases, with 10 bases between. CDR3 nucleotide sequence: TGTGCCAGCAGGCCTACAGGGAATTCACCCCTCCACTTT. This codes for CASRPTGNSPLHF.